Listed below are T cell receptor beta chains from one sample, sequenced in a study of radiotherapy plus CTLA-4 blockade in lung cancer. TCRdb's copy holds only in-frame clones and misses some; the assay was immunoSEQ multiplex PCR. The sample includes around 99,000 clones, just over 85% of them seen just once. Material: peripheral blood, obtained from a patient treated with radiotherapy plus ipilimumab. These receptors came from a human donor with non-small cell lung cancer that progressed on radiotherapy plus ipilimumab. The CDR3 runs from the conserved cysteine through the conserved F or W.

CDR3 protein,J gene,V gene
CASGLVLTDELSGNTIYF,TRBJ1-3,TRBV12-5
CASSLPRGVYNYGYTF,TRBJ1-2,TRBV28
CASSPPNSAAFF,TRBJ1-1,TRBV18
CASGPSGTSGIYNEQFF,TRBJ2-1,TRBV12-5
CASSLFALSATNEKLFF,TRBJ1-4,TRBV5-1
CATSRDGVGGGVEGIQYF,TRBJ2-4,TRBV15
CASRKWAGGPSDTQYF,TRBJ2-3,TRBV27
CASSGRLAGVYNEQFF,TRBJ2-1,TRBV19
CASSLGQGPDEQYF,TRBJ2-7,TRBV5-1
CASSPGVAGGNEQFF,TRBJ2-1,TRBV19
CASSLGWDPSDGYTF,TRBJ1-2,TRBV5-1
CASSPRGGDRGYF,TRBJ2-3,TRBV6-5
CASSLSQGSHQPQHF,TRBJ1-5,TRBV27
CASSRVAGGPSGHNEQFF,TRBJ2-1,TRBV9
CAISAAGTGGVETQYF,TRBJ2-5,TRBV10-3
CASSPQETSGNTIYF,TRBJ1-3,TRBV4-1
CASRETQYF,TRBJ2-5,TRBV10-1
CASSLGDSGQETQYF,TRBJ2-5,TRBV5-1
CASSLDGTYEQYF,TRBJ2-7,TRBV5-4
CASSATSGSASREQYF,TRBJ2-7,TRBV5-1
CSVTHGTGTQLFF,TRBJ1-4,TRBV29-1
CASSLGGLFTEAFF,TRBJ1-1,TRBV5-1
CSVAEQGALNEQFF,TRBJ2-1,TRBV29-1
CASSWGGSSDNEQFF,TRBJ2-1,TRBV11-2
CASSHVIGENEQFF,TRBJ2-1,TRBV4-1
CASSKLPEGGNQPQHF,TRBJ1-5,TRBV5-5
CASSPDTNTEAFF,TRBJ1-1,TRBV18
CASSYATGVLNYGYTF,TRBJ1-2,TRBV5-1
CASSSGTDYNEQFF,TRBJ2-1,TRBV5-6
CASSLTGTANYGYTF,TRBJ1-2,TRBV7-2
CASGGDSAYEQYF,TRBJ2-7,TRBV12-5
CASSLTGPVETQYF,TRBJ2-5,TRBV7-6
CANSRDRGETQYF,TRBJ2-5,TRBV6-1
CASSLEAGRKQYF,TRBJ2-7,TRBV11-3
CASSFLAGEDTQYF,TRBJ2-3,TRBV5-1
CASRGGTGAAQPQHF,TRBJ1-5,TRBV19
CASSILQVSSGGYTF,TRBJ1-2,TRBV19
CASSFTGLEQYF,TRBJ2-7,TRBV5-4
CASSPPGGRSDTQYF,TRBJ2-3,TRBV5-1
CASSIGASGSLYEQYF,TRBJ2-7,TRBV19